This T cell receptor beta chain originates from a study of T cell responses to AZD1222 COVID-19 vaccine. General study points: Most donors were white British, females outnumbered males, and clonal diversity was possibly underestimated. Increases in Spike-specific TCR breadth and depth were seen after two AZD1222 doses.

The length of the CDR3 is 17 residues. In germline, CDR1 is MNHEY, CDR2 SMNVEV (reference sequence). V lost 2 bases and J lost 6, with 17 bases in between. Of note for this clone: Its cognate antigen is unknown.

Profiling relied on immunoSEQ multiplex PCR, and the TCRdb table lists in-frame clones only, not all of them. Of more than 95,000 clones listed, 85% to 90% are singletons. This clonotype was obtained from an adult who received the AZD1222 COVID-19 vaccine. The input for sequencing was peripheral blood, taken 28 days after the second AZD1222 dose. This chain uses TRBV27 with TRBJ1-6; D unclear. CDR3 DNA sequence: TGTGCCAGCAGTTTAATTTCTGCGCCGCAAAGTAATTCACCCCTCCACTTT. This sequence encodes CASSLISAPQSNSPLHF.